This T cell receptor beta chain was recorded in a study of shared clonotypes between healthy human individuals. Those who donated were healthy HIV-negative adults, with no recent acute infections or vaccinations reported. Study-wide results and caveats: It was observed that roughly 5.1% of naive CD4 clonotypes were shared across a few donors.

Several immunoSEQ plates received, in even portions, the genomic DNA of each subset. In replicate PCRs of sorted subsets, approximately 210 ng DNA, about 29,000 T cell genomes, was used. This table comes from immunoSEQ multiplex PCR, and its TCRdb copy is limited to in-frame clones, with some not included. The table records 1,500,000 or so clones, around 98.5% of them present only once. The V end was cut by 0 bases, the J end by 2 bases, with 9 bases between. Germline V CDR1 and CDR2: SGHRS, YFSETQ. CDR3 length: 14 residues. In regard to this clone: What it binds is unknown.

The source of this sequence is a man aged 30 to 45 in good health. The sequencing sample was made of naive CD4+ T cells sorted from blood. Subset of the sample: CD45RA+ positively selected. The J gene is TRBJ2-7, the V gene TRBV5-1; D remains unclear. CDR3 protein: CASSLVSGAYEQYF. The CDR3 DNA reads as TGCGCCAGCAGCTTGGTATCCGGAGCCTACGAGCAGTACTTC.